This TCR beta chain was retrieved from a study of T cell responses to AZD1222 COVID-19 vaccine. This clone showed up just a few times. V gave up 1 base and J gave up 7 bases; unmatched junction bases: 6. Germline lookup yields CDR1 SGHDN and CDR2 FVKESK. The CDR3 is 14 residues long. The data were produced by immunoSEQ multiplex PCR, yet TCRdb's version contains in-frame clones alone and is incomplete. Here the sample spans roughly 140,000 clones, around 88% being singletons. Sequencing was performed on peripheral blood, taken on day 0 of AZD1222 vaccination. This chain joins TRBV14 and TRBJ1-2; 7 bases are shared with TRBD1. This receptor was taken from an adult in good health. This chain's CDR3 is CASSQVDRESGYTF. CDR3 nucleotide sequence: TGTGCCAGCAGCCAAGTTGACAGGGAATCTGGCTACACCTTC. The variable domain in full, completed from reference TRBV14 and TRBJ1-2, reads EAGVTQFPSHSVIEKGQTVTLRCDPISGHDNLYWYRRVMGKEIKFLLHFVKESKQDESGMPNNRFLAERTGGTYSTLKVQPAELEDSGVYFCASSQVDRESGYTFGSGTRLTVV.